The clone carrying this T cell receptor beta chain was seen repeatedly, ten times or more. Its antigen is still unknown. This sample stems from a study of early T cells in non-severe SARS-CoV-2 infection. The wider study: Chains were unpaired, as sequencing was done on bulk RNA from unsorted whole blood. Study findings and constraints: Anti-spike CD8 responses were favored by VDJdb matching, which missed private and CD4 specificities.

The CDR3 runs 17 residues. The germline CDR1 and CDR2 sequences are SGHRS and YFSETQ. The V gene end was trimmed by 0 bases and the J gene end by 1 base; junction bases not matched to a gene: 9. The TCR library protocol was used to attach unique molecular identifiers. These identifiers were attached to individual cDNA molecules. Each CDR3 protein gets one entry after TCRdb re-called the 5' RACE reads with MiXCR. This table has roughly 48,000 distinct CDR3 sequences, about 4.2% appearing once. This TCR was sampled from an adult who was a healthcare worker with PCR-confirmed SARS-CoV-2 infection or an uninfected control (not recorded which). Sequenced sample: whole blood. The V and J genes are TRBV5-1 and TRBJ2-7, with 8 bases lining up with TRBD1. The CDR3 here is CASSLAGGQGASYEQYF. CDR3 DNA: TGCGCCAGCAGCTTGGCCGGTGGTCAGGGGGCTTCCTACGAGCAGTACTTC.